This T cell receptor beta chain was recovered during a study of metastatic and nonmetastatic thyroid tumors. Study at large: Both malignant and benign thyroid patients supplied peripheral blood and tumor or nodule tissue samples, across which the repertoires of these patients were then compared. Whole-study results and caveats: Relative to benign nodules, malignant thyroid tumors were reportedly characterized by significantly elevated TCR beta diversity in blood and tumor.

With respect to this clone: Antigen specificity is unknown. Given a much more abundant clone one base away, this may be a read error.

No patient received treatment before thyroid surgery. Germline V gene data show CDR1 as DFQATT and CDR2 as SNEGSKA (reference sequence). The CDR3 is 19 amino acids. The V end was cut by 2 bases, the J end by 0 bases, with 23 bases between. In the authors' workflow: For papillary thyroid cancer, a distant-metastasis classifier was constructed from CDR3 differences observed across clinicopathological groups. TCRdb redid the clone calls on the PCR reads using MiXCR. These V and J calls rely on TCRdb rather than the paper's analysis. The sample yields 4,000 to 6,000 clones, less than 35% seen once. The sequence was obtained from a female donor with papillary thyroid cancer or a benign thyroid nodule (not recorded which). Some clones in this sample may be carry-over from other donors' samples. What was sequenced was adjacent normal tissue. The chain couples TRBV20-1 to TRBJ2-1; TRBD2 is a possible D gene (5 bases). The CDR3 DNA follows: TGCAGTGCTAGACATCTATTTAAGGACTCTTCGAGCTCCTACAATGAGCAGTTCTTC. This translates into CSARHLFKDSSSSYNEQFF.